The 8 T cell receptor beta chains presented below share a single source sample, sequenced in a study of control samples from healthy donors and cancer patients. Clones were sequenced by immunoSEQ multiplex PCR, and TCRdb holds only the in-frame ones, with some missing. The sample shows about 160,000 clones, 70% to 90% of them seen only once. The sample was blood. The receptors derive from a man aged 25-40 years in good health.

The chain employs TRBV6-1 and TRBJ2-7; possible D gene TRBD1, 5 bases. Trimming removed 2 bases from V and 2 bases from J, with 16 bases in between. This CDR3 has 16 residues. Germline loops: CDR1 MNHNS, CDR2 SASEGT. This CDR3 reads CASSEIFRGPTYEQYF. CDR3 nucleotides: TGTGCCAGCAGTGAAATCTTTAGGGGCCCAACCTACGAGCAGTACTTC.

This chain links TRBV27 with TRBJ2-7; D is perhaps TRBD2 (5 bases). CDR3 size: 14 residues. CDR1 is MNHEY and CDR2 is SMNVEV in the germline V gene (reference sequence). Trimming left V 6 bases short and J 1 base short, with 13 bases between. CDR3 loop: CASSPRTGSYEQYF. Written as DNA, the CDR3 is TGTGCCAGCAGCCCGAGGACGGGGTCCTACGAGCAGTACTTC.

The chain carries TRBV4-1 and TRBJ1-4; TRBD1 aligns across 8 bases. The CDR3 consists of 18 residues. CDR1 is MGHRA and CDR2 is YSYEKL in the germline V gene. Unmatched junction bases numbered 6, after V lost 0 bases and J lost 0 bases. The CDR3 DNA reads TGCGCCAGCAGCCAAGAGGGACAGGCCGCCGCAACTAATGAAAAACTGTTTTTT. This sequence encodes CASSQEGQAAATNEKLFF.

V is TRBV11-2 and J is TRBJ2-1, with D perhaps TRBD2 (6 bases). There are 14 residues in the CDR3. Trimming shortened V by 7 bases and J by 5 bases, and 15 bases separated the two germline ends. Germline values: CDR1 SGHAT, CDR2 FQNNGV. CDR3 sequence: CASTYGTGDNEQFF. Here the CDR3 DNA reads TGTGCCAGCACCTACGGGACGGGAGACAATGAGCAGTTCTTC.

The gene calls are TRBV12-3 or TRBV12-4 and TRBJ1-4; tentative D call: TRBD1 (6 bases). The V end was cut by 8 bases, the J end by 8 bases, with 12 bases between. The CDR3 is made up of 12 amino acids. Here the CDR3 reads CASFMRGEKLFF. As DNA, the CDR3 is TGTGCCAGCTTTATGAGGGGGGAAAAACTGTTTTTT.

V gene TRBV11-3 combines with J gene TRBJ2-1; tentative D call: TRBD2 (5 bases). Trimming left V 4 bases short and J 7 bases short, with 11 bases between. Germline assignment: CDR1 SGHNT and CDR2 YENEEA. This CDR3 has 13 residues. Here the CDR3 DNA reads TGTGCCAGCAGCTCCCGGACGGGAAATGAGCAGTTCTTC. The encoded protein is CASSSRTGNEQFF. Filled out from reference TRBV11-3 and TRBJ2-1, the complete variable domain reads EAGVVQSPRYKIIEKKQPVAFWCNPISGHNTLYWYLQNLGQGPELLIRYENEEAVDDSQLPKDRFSAERLKGVDSTLKIQPAELGDSAVYLCASSSRTGNEQFFGPGTRLTVL.

The chain recombines TRBV27 with TRBJ2-2, with 9 bases lining up with TRBD1. J gave up 3 bases and V 4 bases, and 12 bases lay outside the gene matches. From germline, CDR1 is MNHEY and CDR2 SMNVEV (reference sequence). This CDR3 comprises 18 residues. The CDR3 DNA sequence: TGTGCCAGCAGTTACGGGACAGGGATCCTTCATGACACCGGGGAGCTGTTTTTT. Translated, it gives CASSYGTGILHDTGELFF.

The sample holds one count of this clone. The J gene is TRBJ1-2, the V gene TRBV9, with 7 nucleotides matching TRBD1. With 0 bases clipped from V and 4 bases from J, the junction kept 12 bases outside the gene matches. Looked up from germline, CDR1 is SGDLS and CDR2 is YYNGEE. The CDR3 totals 17 residues. CDR3 region: CASSVAPFDRAGYGYTF. For the CDR3, the DNA is TGTGCCAGCAGCGTAGCCCCCTTCGACAGGGCTGGCTATGGCTACACCTTC.